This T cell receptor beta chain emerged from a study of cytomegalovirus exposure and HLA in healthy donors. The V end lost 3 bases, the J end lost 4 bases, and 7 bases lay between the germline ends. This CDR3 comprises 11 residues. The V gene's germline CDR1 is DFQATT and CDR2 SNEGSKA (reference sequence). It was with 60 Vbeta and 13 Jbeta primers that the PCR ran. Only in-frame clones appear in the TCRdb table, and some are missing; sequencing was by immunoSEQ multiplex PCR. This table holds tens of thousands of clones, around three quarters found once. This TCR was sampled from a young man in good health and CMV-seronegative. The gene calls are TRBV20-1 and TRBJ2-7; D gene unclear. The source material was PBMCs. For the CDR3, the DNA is TGCAGTGCTAGTATCGAGTACGAGCAGTACTTC. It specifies CSASIEYEQYF.